The source of this T cell receptor (beta chain) is a study of blood T cells in healthy people across ages. The study, taken as a whole, reports: The study found more naive CD4+ cells and higher diversity in long-lived than aged donors. Per million T cells, the diversity of TCR beta decreased roughly linearly as age advanced.

For the second PCR, which ran for roughly 6 to 12 cycles, a sample-barcoded 5' primer and a J-beta primer mix were used. A template-switch adaptor that had 12 random nucleotides put a tag on each cDNA molecule. All samples yielded 3 million or more CDR3-containing paired-end reads. TCRdb independently ran MiXCR on the 5' RACE reads; one entry per CDR3 protein. The sample consists of about 1,600,000 distinct CDR3 sequences, 42% of them appearing once. This CDR3 contains 15 residues. The V end lost 1 base, the J end lost 3 bases, and 13 bases lay between the germline ends. Germline CDR1 MNHNS, CDR2 SASEGT. A few counts support this clonotype. Its antigen is unidentified.

The receptor comes from a woman aged 18-29 years in good health. The V and J genes are TRBV6-1 and TRBJ2-7; the D gene is possibly TRBD1 (5 bases). Sequenced sample: blood. CDR3 region: CASSEGFGALYEQYF. Written as DNA, the CDR3 is TGTGCCAGCAGTGAAGGCTTTGGGGCTCTCTACGAGCAGTACTTC.